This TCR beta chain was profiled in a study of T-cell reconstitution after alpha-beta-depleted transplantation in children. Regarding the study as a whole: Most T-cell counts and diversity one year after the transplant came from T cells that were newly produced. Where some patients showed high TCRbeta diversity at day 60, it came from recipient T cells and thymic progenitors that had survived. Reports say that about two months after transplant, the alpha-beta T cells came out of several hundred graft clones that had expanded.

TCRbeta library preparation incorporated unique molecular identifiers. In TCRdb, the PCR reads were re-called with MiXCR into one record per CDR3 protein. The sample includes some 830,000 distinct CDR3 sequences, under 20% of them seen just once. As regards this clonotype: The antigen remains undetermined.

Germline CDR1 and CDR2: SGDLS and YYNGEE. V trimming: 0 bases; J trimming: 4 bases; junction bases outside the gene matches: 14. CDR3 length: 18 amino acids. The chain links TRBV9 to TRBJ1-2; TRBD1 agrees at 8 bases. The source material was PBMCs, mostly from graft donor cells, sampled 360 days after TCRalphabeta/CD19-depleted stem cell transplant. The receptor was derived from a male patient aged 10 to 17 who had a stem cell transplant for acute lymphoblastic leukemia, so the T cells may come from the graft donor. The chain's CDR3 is CASSVAPGTGEEVYGYTF. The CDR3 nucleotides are TGTGCCAGCAGCGTAGCCCCAGGGACAGGAGAGGAGGTCTATGGCTACACCTTC.